This T cell receptor (beta chain) came from a study of vaccination effects on CD4 cells after COVID-19. Germline assignment: CDR1 SGHTS and CDR2 YDEGEE. The CDR3 contains 18 residues. Trimming removed 3 bases at V and 1 base at J, with 22 bases between. TCRdb's copy holds only in-frame clones and misses some; the assay was immunoSEQ multiplex PCR. The sample shows about 58,000 clones, 60% to 85% of them seen only once. This clone was seen only a few times. Its antigen is unknown. Culture lasted about 11 days before CD4+ T cell isolation. The sample consisted of CD4+ T cells from PBMCs cultured without peptide, taken before COVID-19 vaccination. J is TRBJ1-1 and V is TRBV5-8; TRBD1 is a possible D gene (5 bases). The TCR originated in a human donor who received a COVID-19 vaccine. The CDR3 sequence is CASSSMVGTADKNTEAFF. CDR3 nucleotide sequence: TGTGCCAGCAGCTCGATGGTTGGGACCGCAGACAAGAACACTGAAGCTTTCTTT.